These 22 T cell receptor beta chains originate from one sample sequenced in a study of technical replicates of blood from a few donors. Produced via immunoSEQ multiplex PCR; TCRdb's table is partial and in-frame only. The repertoire holds about 80,000 clones, with 70% to 90% as singletons. The specimen sequenced was T cells isolated from PBMCs. The receptor set was obtained from a human donor in good health.

There are a few counts of this clone. V gene TRBV5-4 combines with J gene TRBJ1-1, with 8 bases identical to TRBD1. Losses at the gene ends were 3 bases for V and 4 bases for J; bases not matched to a gene: 2. CDR3 length: 13 residues. The germline V gene has CDR1 SGHNT and CDR2 YYREEE (reference sequence). CDR3 region: CASSSGQGTEAFF. CDR3 coding DNA: TGTGCCAGCAGCTCTGGACAGGGCACTGAAGCTTTCTTT.

This chain uses TRBV6-1 with TRBJ2-1; unclear D gene. The CDR3 runs 11 residues. Germline V gene sequence: CDR1 MNHNS, CDR2 SASEGT. The V gene lost 7 bases and the J gene lost 8 bases, with 9 bases spanning the gap. CDR3 sequence (DNA): TGTGCCAGCACTATTCTGGATGAGCAGTTCTTC. Its translation is CASTILDEQFF.

The genes are TRBV11-3 and TRBJ2-1; 7 bases line up with TRBD1. In germline, CDR1 is SGHNT, CDR2 YENEEA. The CDR3 has 14 amino acids. With 5 bases clipped from V and 6 bases from J, the junction kept 7 bases outside the gene matches. CDR3 coding DNA: TGTGCCAGCAGCACGACAGGGTGGGGCAATGAGCAGTTCTTC. Residues: CASSTTGWGNEQFF.

This clone was counted only a few times. V gene TRBV18 combines with J gene TRBJ2-3, with 9 bases fitting TRBD2. The length of the CDR3 is 15 residues. Germline-derived CDR1 and CDR2 are KGHSH and LQKENI. Trimming took 3 bases from V and 6 from J; bases not matched to a gene: 7. The CDR3: CASSPASGIRDTQYF. CDR3 bases: TGTGCCAGCTCACCGGCTAGCGGGATTCGGGATACGCAGTATTTT.

The rearrangement joins TRBV27 to TRBJ2-3, with a possible D match to TRBD2 (5 bases). The CDR3 extends over 14 amino acids. V gave up 3 bases and J gave up 9 bases, with 16 bases separating them. The V gene's germline CDR1 is MNHEY and CDR2 SMNVEV (reference sequence). The DNA for the CDR3 is TGTGCCAGCAGTTTTGTTGCTACGGAGGAGACGCAGTATTTT. It is translated as CASSFVATEETQYF.

The genes are TRBV19 and TRBJ2-7; TRBD1 aligns across 9 bases. The junction had 6 bases not matched to a gene; V was cut back by 6 bases and J by 0 bases. CDR3 size: 15 residues. CDR1 LNHDA and CDR2 SQIVND come from the germline V gene (reference sequence). The CDR3 loop reads CASSLQGARSYEQYF. The DNA for the CDR3 is TGTGCCAGTAGCTTACAGGGGGCGCGCTCCTACGAGCAGTACTTC.

The rearrangement joins TRBV13 to TRBJ2-7; 8 bases line up with TRBD2. The length of the CDR3 is 16 residues. Germline-derived CDR1 and CDR2 are PRHDT and FYEKMQ (reference sequence). The J segment lost 2 bases and the V segment lost 2 bases, leaving 8 bases of the junction unmatched. The CDR3 nucleotides read TGTGCCAGCAGCTTACAGGGACTAGTAGATACCTACGAGCAGTACTTC. Translation gives CASSLQGLVDTYEQYF.

The chain carries TRBV28 and TRBJ1-1, with a possible D match to TRBD1 (6 bases). The germline V and J ends were trimmed by 5 bases and 5 bases, with 21 bases remaining between them. Germline CDR1 reads MDHEN; CDR2 reads SYDVKM. The CDR3 contains 16 residues. The DNA for the CDR3 is TGTGCCAGCAGTACCTTAGGGGGAGAAAGACGGACTGAAGCTTTCTTT. It specifies CASSTLGGERRTEAFF. Variable domain in full (rest from reference TRBV28 and TRBJ1-1): DVKVTQSSRYLVKRTGEKVFLECVQDMDHENMFWYRQDPGLGLRLIYFSYDVKMKEKGDIPEGYSVSREKKERFSLILESASTNQTSMYLCASSTLGGERRTEAFFGQGTRLTVV.

This chain connects TRBV27 to TRBJ2-6; 8 positions agree with TRBD2. The V and J ends lost 1 base and 1 base, in that order; junction bases with no gene match: 9. Germline loops: CDR1 MNHEY, CDR2 SMNVEV (reference sequence). The CDR3 length is 19 residues. The CDR3 loop reads CASSLLPREVNSGANVLTF. In DNA, the CDR3 is TGTGCCAGCAGTTTATTACCGCGGGAGGTCAATTCTGGGGCCAACGTCCTGACTTTC.

The CDR3 loop reads CASSLGTGGLGYTF. Written as DNA, the CDR3 is TGTGCCAGCAGTTTAGGGACAGGGGGTCTTGGCTACACCTTC. The genes are TRBV28 and TRBJ1-2; 11 bases match TRBD1. The CDR3 has 14 amino acids. With V trimmed by 2 bases and J by 7 bases, 3 bases remained unmatched. CDR1 MDHEN and CDR2 SYDVKM come from the germline V gene.

V and J are TRBV2 and TRBJ2-3; no firm D call. The V gene's germline CDR1 is SNHLY and CDR2 FYNNEI. Trimming took off 6 bases at V and 5 bases at J, with 9 bases between the two ends. The CDR3 has 12 amino acids. The CDR3 spells CASSDKEDTQYF. The CDR3 DNA reads as TGTGCCAGCAGCGACAAGGAAGATACGCAGTATTTT.

V is TRBV7-8 and J is TRBJ2-7; no firm D call. CDR3 length equals 13 residues. Per the germline V gene, CDR1 is SGHVS and CDR2 is FQNEAQ. Trimming left V 1 base short and J 6 bases short, with 10 bases between. The CDR3 here is CASSLVSVTEQYF. The CDR3 DNA reads TGTGCCAGCAGCTTAGTCTCGGTAACCGAGCAGTACTTC. Supplemented by reference TRBV7-8 and TRBJ2-7, the full variable domain reads GAGVSQSPRYKVAKRGQDVALRCDPISGHVSLFWYQQALGQGPEFLTYFQNEAQLDKSGLPSDRFFAERPEGSVSTLKIQRTQQEDSAVYLCASSLVSVTEQYFGPGTRLTVT.

The J gene is TRBJ2-5, the V gene TRBV6-1; D is possibly TRBD2 (7 bases). The CDR3 runs 13 residues. Trimming took 6 bases from V and 2 from J, leaving 10 bases between them. Germline CDR1 reads MNHNS; CDR2 reads SASEGT. For the CDR3, the DNA is TGTGCCAGCAGGGGAGGGGGACAAGAGACCCAGTACTTC. Translating it yields CASRGGGQETQYF.

CDR3 residues: CASSSGGGGEKLFF. The CDR3 DNA follows: TGTGCCAGCAGTTCGGGTGGGGGGGGCGAAAAACTGTTTTTT. The chain employs TRBV6-5 and TRBJ1-4; a weak D match, TRBD1 (6 bases). The CDR3 sequence is 14 residues long. The ends were cut back, 4 bases at V and 8 bases at J, with 14 bases in the middle. Germline lookup yields CDR1 MNHEY and CDR2 SVGAGI.

The chain recombines TRBV19 with TRBJ2-2, with 7 bases matching TRBD2. This CDR3 spans 15 amino acids. Germline assignment: CDR1 LNHDA and CDR2 SQIVND (reference sequence). The ends lost 3 bases at V and 5 bases at J; junction bases unmatched: 6. The CDR3 coding sequence is TGTGCCAGTAGTATCTCTAGCGGAGTAACCGGGGAGCTGTTTTTT. This codes for CASSISSGVTGELFF.

This clone was detected only once. This chain uses TRBV6-5 with TRBJ2-3; D ambiguous. V lost 0 bases and J 0 bases, leaving 4 bases between the germline ends. From germline, CDR1 is MNHEY and CDR2 SVGAGI. The CDR3 is made up of 14 amino acids. CDR3 loop: CASSYSHSTDTQYF. The CDR3 DNA reads TGTGCCAGCAGTTACTCACACAGCACAGATACGCAGTATTTT.

This chain links TRBV4-2 with TRBJ1-5; D might be TRBD1 (5 bases). The germline CDR1 and CDR2 sequences are LGHNA and YNFKEQ. Trimming pared 0 bases from V and 1 base from J, leaving 13 bases between. There are 17 residues in the CDR3. The CDR3 here is CASSQEVTGGSNQPQHF. The CDR3 nucleotides are TGTGCCAGCAGCCAAGAAGTGACGGGGGGAAGCAATCAGCCCCAGCATTTT.

This clone was counted once. This rearrangement joins TRBV6-5 to TRBJ2-7; a weak D match, TRBD2 (5 bases). CDR1 MNHEY and CDR2 SVGAGI come from the germline V gene. The CDR3 length is 15 residues. V lost 3 bases and J lost 4, with 16 bases in between. As DNA, the CDR3 is TGTGCCAGCAGTTATGGAGGACTGACTCCATACGAGCAGTACTTC. Its protein product is CASSYGGLTPYEQYF.

Written as DNA, the CDR3 is TGTGCCAGCAGCCAAGACAGGGGGAACACCGGGGAGCTGTTTTTT. Translating gives CASSQDRGNTGELFF. The gene calls are TRBV4-2 and TRBJ2-2; TRBD1 is a possible D gene (6 bases). The V gene's germline CDR1 is LGHNA and CDR2 YNFKEQ. This CDR3 comprises 15 residues. V lost 0 bases, J lost 1 base, and 6 bases lay in between.

This chain joins TRBV28 and TRBJ2-2; 9 bases fit TRBD2. The CDR3 consists of 16 residues. Losses at the gene ends were 7 bases for V and 4 bases for J; bases not matched to a gene: 10. Germline V gene lookup returns CDR1 MDHEN and CDR2 SYDVKM. In DNA, the CDR3 is TGTGCCAGCACCTATGGCGGGAGGGAGATCACCGGGGAGCTGTTTTTT. Amino acids: CASTYGGREITGELFF. Together with reference TRBV28 and TRBJ2-2, the CDR3 gives the full variable domain: DVKVTQSSRYLVKRTGEKVFLECVQDMDHENMFWYRQDPGLGLRLIYFSYDVKMKEKGDIPEGYSVSREKKERFSLILESASTNQTSMYLCASTYGGREITGELFFGEGSRLTVL.

This sequence joins TRBV27 and TRBJ2-1; 11 bases align to TRBD2. CDR3 length: 18 residues. V lost 3 bases, J lost 9 bases, and 16 bases stayed unmatched. Per germline, CDR1 MNHEY and CDR2 SMNVEV (reference sequence). The CDR3 DNA reads TGTGCCAGCAGTTTTACCCCTAAGGGTAGCGGGAGGGCGGGTGAGCAGTTCTTC. Residues: CASSFTPKGSGRAGEQFF.

This rearrangement joins TRBV6-6 to TRBJ1-2; no definite D call. The length of the CDR3 is 14 residues. Germline V lookup: CDR1 MNHNY, CDR2 SVGAGI (reference sequence). V lost 2 bases and J lost 4, with 11 bases in between. DNA of the CDR3: TGTGCCAGCAGTTACATGAGGGAGTCCTATGGCTACACCTTC. The encoded protein is CASSYMRESYGYTF.